The 9 T cell receptor beta chains below were found in one sample sequenced in a study of T-cell memory formation after mild COVID-19. Via MiXCR, TCRdb re-called the 5' RACE reads, giving one row per CDR3 protein. The table lists roughly 190,000 distinct CDR3 sequences, around 26% of them singletons. Material for sequencing was PBMCs or a T cell subset sorted from them (not recorded which). The receptors were sampled from an adult woman who had mild COVID-19 (a few samples of this study predate the infection). Cell type and time point are not known.

Here the CDR3 reads CSAPALYGYTF. DNA of the CDR3: TGCAGTGCTCCCGCTCTCTATGGCTACACCTTC. This chain uses TRBV20-1 with TRBJ1-2; D remains unclear. V lost 5 bases and J lost 4, with 8 bases in between. The CDR3 has 11 amino acids. CDR1 is DFQATT and CDR2 is SNEGSKA in the germline V gene (reference sequence).

This chain connects TRBV11-2 to TRBJ2-1, with TRBD2 matching 11 bases. The germline V gene encodes CDR1 SGHAT and CDR2 FQNNGV. V dropped 5 bases and J dropped 2; count of bases not matched to a gene: 2. The length of the CDR3 is 15 residues. As DNA, the CDR3 is TGTGCCAGCAGCCGACTAGCGGGAACCTACAATGAGCAGTTCTTC. Translated, it gives CASSRLAGTYNEQFF.

J is TRBJ1-1 and V is TRBV19; D gene ambiguous. Trimming shortened V by 10 bases and J by 1 base, and 4 bases separated the two germline ends. Germline V gives CDR1 LNHDA, CDR2 SQIVND (reference sequence). The CDR3 loop spans 10 amino acids. The CDR3 reads CATGNTEAFF. The CDR3 nucleotides are TGTGCCACAGGGAACACTGAAGCTTTCTTT.

This clonotype was seen more than once but under ten times. CDR3 amino acids: CASSLVARAAYNEQFF. In DNA form, the CDR3 reads TGTGCCAGCAGTTTAGTAGCTAGAGCGGCCTACAATGAGCAGTTCTTC. The gene calls are TRBV12-3 or TRBV12-4 and TRBJ2-1, with D possibly TRBD2 on 5 matching bases. The germline V and J ends were trimmed by 1 base and 2 bases, with 12 bases remaining between them. This CDR3 contains 16 residues.

The chain uses TRBV6-1 and TRBJ1-6; D unclear. Germline-derived CDR1 and CDR2 are MNHNS and SASEGT. Between the trimmed V and J ends, which lost 8 bases and 6 bases, there was a span of 8 bases. This CDR3 region has 12 residues. The CDR3 region is CASRQSNSPLHF. DNA for the CDR3: TGTGCCAGCCGGCAAAGTAATTCACCCCTCCACTTT.

J is TRBJ2-5 and V is TRBV7-3; no clear D. CDR1 and CDR2 from the germline V gene are SGHTA and FQGTGA. V was cut by 5 bases and J by 7 bases, with 14 bases left in between. This CDR3 has 13 amino acids. The CDR3 region is CASSPGGSVTQYF. The CDR3 nucleotides are TGTGCCAGCAGCCCAGGTGGATCGGTGACCCAGTACTTC. The full variable domain, rest sourced from reference TRBV7-3 and TRBJ2-5, is GAGVSQTPSNKVTEKGKYVELRCDPISGHTALYWYRQSLGQGPEFLIYFQGTGAADDSGLPNDRFFAVRPEGSVSTLKIQRTERGDSAVYLCASSPGGSVTQYFGPGTRLLVL.

The gene calls are TRBV7-3 and TRBJ2-2; D not resolved. Per germline, CDR1 SGHTA and CDR2 FQGTGA. The CDR3 contains 15 residues. Trimming took off 0 bases at V and 4 bases at J, with 9 bases between the two ends. CDR3 protein: CASSLTPSPTGELFF. CDR3 nucleotide sequence: TGTGCCAGCAGCTTAACCCCCTCTCCCACCGGGGAGCTGTTTTTT.

This clonotype was recorded a few times. The V gene is TRBV29-1, the J gene TRBJ2-1; D unclear. The CDR3 covers 11 residues. Trimming shortened V by 3 bases and J by 4 bases, and 4 bases separated the two germline ends. CDR1 is SQVTM, CDR2 ANQGSEA, per germline. The CDR3 DNA is TGCAGCGTTGACAGTTACAATGAGCAGTTCTTC. Protein sequence: CSVDSYNEQFF.

This chain joins TRBV7-9 and TRBJ1-2; TRBD1 matches at 7 bases. The V gene end was trimmed by 0 bases and the J gene end by 5 bases; junction bases not matched to a gene: 6. The CDR3 length is 15 residues. CDR1 is SEHNR and CDR2 is FQNEAQ in the germline V gene (reference sequence). CDR3 nucleotide sequence: TGTGCCAGCAGCTTAGCCACCGGGACAGAATATGGCTACACCTTC. It translates to CASSLATGTEYGYTF.